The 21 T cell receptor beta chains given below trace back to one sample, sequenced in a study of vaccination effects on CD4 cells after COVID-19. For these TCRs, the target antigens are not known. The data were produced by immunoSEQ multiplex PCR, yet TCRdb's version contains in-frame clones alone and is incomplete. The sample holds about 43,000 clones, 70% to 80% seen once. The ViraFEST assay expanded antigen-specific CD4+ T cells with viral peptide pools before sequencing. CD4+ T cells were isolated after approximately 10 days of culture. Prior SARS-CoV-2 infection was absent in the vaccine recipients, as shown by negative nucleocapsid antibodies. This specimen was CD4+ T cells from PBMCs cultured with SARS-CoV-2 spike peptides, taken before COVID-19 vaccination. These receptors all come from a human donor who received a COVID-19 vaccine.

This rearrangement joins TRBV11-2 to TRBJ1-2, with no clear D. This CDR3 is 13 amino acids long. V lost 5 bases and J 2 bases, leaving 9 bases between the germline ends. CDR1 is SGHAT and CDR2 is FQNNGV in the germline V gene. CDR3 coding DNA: TGTGCCAGCAGCCCGACACCAAACTATGGCTACACCTTC. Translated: CASSPTPNYGYTF.

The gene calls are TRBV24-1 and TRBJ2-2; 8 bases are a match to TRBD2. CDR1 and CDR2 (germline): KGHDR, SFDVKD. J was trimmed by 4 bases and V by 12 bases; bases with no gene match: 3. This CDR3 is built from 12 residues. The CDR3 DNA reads TGTGCCTCCGGGGGGGGCACCGGGGAGCTGTTTTTT. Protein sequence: CASGGGTGELFF.

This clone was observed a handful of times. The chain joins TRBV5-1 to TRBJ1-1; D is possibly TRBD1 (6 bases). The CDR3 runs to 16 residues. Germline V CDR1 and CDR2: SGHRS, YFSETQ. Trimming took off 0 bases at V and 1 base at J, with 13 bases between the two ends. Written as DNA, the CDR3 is TGCGCCAGCAGCTTGGGGGACCTACAGGGGAACACTGAAGCTTTCTTT. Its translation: CASSLGDLQGNTEAFF.

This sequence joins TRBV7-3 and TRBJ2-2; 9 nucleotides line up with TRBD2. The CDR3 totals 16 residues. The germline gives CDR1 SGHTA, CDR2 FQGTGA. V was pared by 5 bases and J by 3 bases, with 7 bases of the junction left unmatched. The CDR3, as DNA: TGTGCCAGCAGCCCAAGGCGGACTAGCGACACCGGGGAGCTGTTTTTT. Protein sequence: CASSPRRTSDTGELFF.

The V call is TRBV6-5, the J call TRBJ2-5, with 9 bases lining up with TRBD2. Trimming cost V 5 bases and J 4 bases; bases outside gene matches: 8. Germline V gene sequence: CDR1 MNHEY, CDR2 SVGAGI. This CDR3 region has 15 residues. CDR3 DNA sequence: TGTGCCAGCAGTCCTCCGGGACTAGCTGGAGAGACCCAGTACTTC. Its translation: CASSPPGLAGETQYF.

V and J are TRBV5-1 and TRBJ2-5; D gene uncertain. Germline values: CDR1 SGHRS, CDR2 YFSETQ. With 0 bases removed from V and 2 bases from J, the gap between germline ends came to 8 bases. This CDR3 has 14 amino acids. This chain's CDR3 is CASSLGTSQETQYF. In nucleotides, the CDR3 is TGCGCCAGCAGCTTGGGTACCAGTCAAGAGACCCAGTACTTC.

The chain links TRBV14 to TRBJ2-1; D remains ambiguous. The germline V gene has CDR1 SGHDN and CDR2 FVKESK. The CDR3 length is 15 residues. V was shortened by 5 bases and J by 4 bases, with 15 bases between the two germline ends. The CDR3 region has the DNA TGTGCCAGCAGCAGGCAGACCGCCTCGTACAATGAGCAGTTCTTC. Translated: CASSRQTASYNEQFF. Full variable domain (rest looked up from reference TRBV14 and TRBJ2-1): EAGVTQFPSHSVIEKGQTVTLRCDPISGHDNLYWYRRVMGKEIKFLLHFVKESKQDESGMPNNRFLAERTGGTYSTLKVQPAELEDSGVYFCASSRQTASYNEQFFGPGTRLTVL.

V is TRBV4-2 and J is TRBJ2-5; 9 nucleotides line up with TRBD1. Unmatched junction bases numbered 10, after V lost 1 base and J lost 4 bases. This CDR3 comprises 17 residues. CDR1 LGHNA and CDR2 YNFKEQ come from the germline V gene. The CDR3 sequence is CASSQATGGNLGETQYF. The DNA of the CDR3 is TGTGCCAGCAGCCAAGCTACAGGGGGCAATCTAGGAGAGACCCAGTACTTC.

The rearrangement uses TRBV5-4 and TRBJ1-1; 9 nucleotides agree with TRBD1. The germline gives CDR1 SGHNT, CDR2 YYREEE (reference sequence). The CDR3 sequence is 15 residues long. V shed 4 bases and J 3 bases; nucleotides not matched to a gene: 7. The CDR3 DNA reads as TGTGCCAGCAGCGGTAGGACAGGGGTTGACACTGAAGCTTTCTTT. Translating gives CASSGRTGVDTEAFF.

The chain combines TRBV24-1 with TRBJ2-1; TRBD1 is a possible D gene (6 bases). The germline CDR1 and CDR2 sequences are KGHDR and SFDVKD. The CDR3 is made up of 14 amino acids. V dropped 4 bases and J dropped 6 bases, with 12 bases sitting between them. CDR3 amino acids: CATSDPYRVNEQFF. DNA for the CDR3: TGTGCCACCAGTGACCCTTACAGGGTCAATGAGCAGTTCTTC.

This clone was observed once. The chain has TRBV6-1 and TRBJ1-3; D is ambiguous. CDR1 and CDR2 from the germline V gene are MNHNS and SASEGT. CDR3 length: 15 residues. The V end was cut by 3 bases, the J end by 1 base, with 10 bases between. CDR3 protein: CASSEAPISGNTIYF. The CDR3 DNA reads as TGTGCCAGCAGTGAGGCGCCAATTTCTGGAAACACCATATATTTT.

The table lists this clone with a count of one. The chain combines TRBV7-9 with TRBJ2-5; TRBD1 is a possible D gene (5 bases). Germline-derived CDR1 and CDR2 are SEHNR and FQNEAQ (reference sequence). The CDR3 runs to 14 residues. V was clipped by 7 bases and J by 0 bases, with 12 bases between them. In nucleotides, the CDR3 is TGTGCCAGCACCATTGACAGCAACCAAGAGACCCAGTACTTC. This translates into CASTIDSNQETQYF.

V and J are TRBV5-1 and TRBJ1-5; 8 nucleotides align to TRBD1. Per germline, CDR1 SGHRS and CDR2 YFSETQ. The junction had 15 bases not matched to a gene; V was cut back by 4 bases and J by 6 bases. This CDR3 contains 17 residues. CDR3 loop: CASSLRGLGDTGQPQHF. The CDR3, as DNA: TGCGCCAGCAGCCTCAGGGGGCTCGGGGATACCGGTCAGCCCCAGCATTTT.

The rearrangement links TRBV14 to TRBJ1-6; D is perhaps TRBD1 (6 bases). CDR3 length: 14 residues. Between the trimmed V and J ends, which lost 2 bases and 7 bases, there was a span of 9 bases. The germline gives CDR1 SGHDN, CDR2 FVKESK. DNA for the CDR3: TGTGCCAGCAGCCAATTTAGGGGGAATTCACCCCTCCACTTT. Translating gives CASSQFRGNSPLHF.

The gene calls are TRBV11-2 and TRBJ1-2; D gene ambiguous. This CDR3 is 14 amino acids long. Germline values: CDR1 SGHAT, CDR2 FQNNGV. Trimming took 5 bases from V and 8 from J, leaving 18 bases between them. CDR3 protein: CASSRTGRANGYTF. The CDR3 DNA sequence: TGTGCCAGCAGCCGAACCGGGAGGGCAAACGGCTACACCTTC.

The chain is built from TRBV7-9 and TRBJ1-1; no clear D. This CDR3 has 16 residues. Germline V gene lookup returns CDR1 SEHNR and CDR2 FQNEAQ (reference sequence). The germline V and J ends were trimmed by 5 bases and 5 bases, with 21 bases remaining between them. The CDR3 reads CASSHGPGREGTEAFF. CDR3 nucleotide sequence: TGTGCCAGCAGCCACGGGCCCGGGCGGGAGGGAACTGAAGCTTTCTTT.

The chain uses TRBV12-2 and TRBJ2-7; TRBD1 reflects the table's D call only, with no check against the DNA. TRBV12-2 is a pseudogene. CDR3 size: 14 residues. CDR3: CASRPDRDPYEQYV. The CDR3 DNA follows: TGTGCAAGTCGCCCCGACAGGGACCCCTACGAGCAGTACGTC.

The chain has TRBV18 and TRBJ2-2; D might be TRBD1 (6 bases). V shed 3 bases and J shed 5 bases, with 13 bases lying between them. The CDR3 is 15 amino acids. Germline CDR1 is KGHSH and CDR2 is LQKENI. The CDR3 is CASSPSGQDTGELFF. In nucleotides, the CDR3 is TGTGCCAGCTCACCGTCGGGACAAGATACCGGGGAGCTGTTTTTT.

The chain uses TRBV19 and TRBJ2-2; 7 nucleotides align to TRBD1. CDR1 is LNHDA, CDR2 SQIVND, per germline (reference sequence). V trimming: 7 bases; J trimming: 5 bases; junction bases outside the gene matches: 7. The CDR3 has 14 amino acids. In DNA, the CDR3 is TGTGCCAGTACGACCCAGGGGGTTACCGGGGAGCTGTTTTTT. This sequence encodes CASTTQGVTGELFF. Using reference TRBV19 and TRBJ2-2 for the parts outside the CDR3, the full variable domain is DGGITQSPKYLFRKEGQNVTLSCEQNLNHDAMYWYRQDPGQGLRLIYYSQIVNDFQKGDIAEGYSVSREKKESFPLTVTSAQKNPTAFYLCASTTQGVTGELFFGEGSRLTVL.

The CDR3: CASSQGRFNSNQPQHF. The CDR3 nucleotides read TGTGCCAGCAGCCAAGGGAGATTCAATAGCAATCAGCCCCAGCATTTT. The rearrangement uses TRBV3-1 (or the pseudogene TRBV3-2) and TRBJ1-5; D remains ambiguous. The V and J ends lost 1 base and 0 bases respectively, with 10 bases between them. Germline V CDR1 and CDR2: LGHDT, YNNKEL (reference sequence). The CDR3 consists of 16 residues.

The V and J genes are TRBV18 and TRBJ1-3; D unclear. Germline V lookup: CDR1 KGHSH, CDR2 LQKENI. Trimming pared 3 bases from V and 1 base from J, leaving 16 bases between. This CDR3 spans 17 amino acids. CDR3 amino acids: CASSPAVDLNSGNTIYF. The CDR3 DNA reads TGTGCCAGCTCACCCGCGGTGGATCTGAATTCTGGAAACACCATATATTTT.